The T cell receptor (beta chain) under discussion was sequenced for a study of response to subunit inactivated influenza vaccine. With 6 bases removed from V and 5 bases from J, the gap between germline ends came to 10 bases. CDR3 length: 12 residues. Germline V gives CDR1 MDHEN, CDR2 SYDVKM. TCRdb itself ran the RT-PCR reads through MiXCR, one entry per CDR3 protein. The sample has 500,000 to 700,000 distinct CDR3 sequences; 20% to 25% are singletons. These same data were also listed under a study on T cells expressing NK-cell markers. From that paper: The authors generated TCR beta cDNA through 5'RACE template switching with UMIs. Sorted CD3+CD56-NKG2C+, CD3+CD56+NKG2C- and CD3+CD56+NKG2C+ T cells were the source of the TCR beta repertoires. The CD3+CD56-NKG2C+ fraction of a few donors was likewise dominated by these clonotypes. The HCMV specificity of the expanded NKG2C+ T cell clones stayed unresolved.

This sequence was found in a man aged 45-65 years who received an inactivated influenza vaccine. The sequenced sample was CD4+ T cells sorted from PBMCs, obtained 11 to 12 days after vaccination. The gene calls are TRBV28 and TRBJ2-5; D gene unclear. The CDR3 region has the DNA TGTGCCAGCAGCAAGACATACGAGACCCAGTACTTC. Protein sequence: CASSKTYETQYF.